Below are 29 T cell receptor beta chains sequenced from a single sample in a study of beta chain features in type 1 diabetes. Study observations and caveats: Type 1 diabetes patients showed a moderate but significant shortening of TCRB CDR3s in all four CD4+ subsets.

Their antigens remain unidentified. Sequenced material consisted of expressed TCRB transcripts (all of the isolated RNA was reverse transcribed). The protocol was immunoSEQ multiplex PCR, while the TCRdb copy is restricted to in-frame clones and leaves out a portion. The sample includes some 240,000 clones, 16% of them seen just once. The sample taken for sequencing was naive CD4+ T cells from blood. Receptor source: a young man with type 1 diabetes.

The V and J genes are TRBV5-1 and TRBJ2-7, with D perhaps TRBD1 or TRBD2 (6 bases each). V was clipped by 4 bases and J by 3 bases, with 14 bases between them. The germline V gene has CDR1 SGHRS and CDR2 YFSETQ. This CDR3 is 14 amino acids long. The CDR3 nucleotides are TGCGCCAGCAGCACAGGGACTGTCTTCTACGAGCAGTACTTC. It is translated as CASSTGTVFYEQYF.

This chain connects TRBV20-1 to TRBJ1-1; D call uncertain. From germline, CDR1 is DFQATT and CDR2 SNEGSKA (reference sequence). The CDR3 has 11 amino acids. Trimming shortened V by 6 bases and J by 5 bases, and 10 bases separated the two germline ends. This chain's CDR3 is CSASMSTEAFF. The CDR3 region has the DNA TGCAGTGCCTCTATGAGTACTGAAGCTTTCTTT.

The chain is built from TRBV30 and TRBJ2-7, with 7 bases lining up with TRBD1. From germline, CDR1 is GTSNPN and CDR2 SVGIG (reference sequence). Losses at the gene ends were 0 bases for V and 6 bases for J; bases not matched to a gene: 5. The CDR3 is 13 amino acids. CDR3 nucleotide sequence: TGTGCCTGGAGTGTACGACAGGGTGGCGAGCAGTACTTC. It encodes CAWSVRQGGEQYF.

Only a few counts were recorded for this clone. The V and J genes are TRBV7-9 and TRBJ2-1; 11 positions match TRBD2. Unmatched junction bases numbered 3, after V lost 11 bases and J lost 3 bases. Germline loops: CDR1 SEHNR, CDR2 FQNEAQ (reference sequence). The CDR3 covers 13 residues. The CDR3 is CAPGTSGYNEQFF. For the CDR3, the DNA is TGTGCCCCGGGGACTAGCGGCTACAATGAGCAGTTCTTC.

This clone has more than one count but fewer than ten. The CDR3 DNA follows: TGCGCCAGTGGGGCAGTCTGGGAGACCCAGTACTTC. This translates into CASGAVWETQYF. The chain has TRBV10-2 and TRBJ2-5, with D perhaps matching TRBD1 (5 bases). This CDR3 has 12 amino acids. Per the germline V gene, CDR1 is WSHSY and CDR2 is SAAADI. V gave up 9 bases and J gave up 5 bases, with 13 bases separating them.

The V and J genes are TRBV4-1 and TRBJ2-5; maybe TRBD1 (5 bases). The CDR3 totals 16 residues. Germline-derived CDR1 and CDR2 are MGHRA and YSYEKL. Between the trimmed V and J ends, which lost 4 bases and 9 bases, there was a span of 24 bases. Written as DNA, the CDR3 is TGCGCCAGCAGCCGGATCGCCTCAGGTCAGGGCGCCCCCCAGTACTTC. Translating gives CASSRIASGQGAPQYF.

The chain employs TRBV28 and TRBJ2-6, with D perhaps TRBD2 (6 bases). Trimming stripped 3 bases from V and 0 bases from J, with 12 bases between. CDR3 size: 17 residues. Germline V CDR1 and CDR2: MDHEN, SYDVKM. CDR3 DNA: TGTGCCAGCAGTTTCACGGGACTGAGCTCTGGGGCCAACGTCCTGACTTTC. This sequence encodes CASSFTGLSSGANVLTF.

V gene TRBV9 combines with J gene TRBJ1-2; 7 nucleotides agree with TRBD1. In germline, CDR1 is SGDLS, CDR2 YYNGEE. The CDR3 consists of 15 residues. The ends lost 4 bases at V and 3 bases at J; junction bases unmatched: 9. CDR3 bases: TGTGCCAGCAGCCCCACGACAGGGTTGGACTATGGCTACACCTTC. This gives the protein CASSPTTGLDYGYTF.

The chain employs TRBV29-1 and TRBJ1-1; D is ambiguous. With 5 bases removed from V and 8 bases from J, the gap between germline ends came to 12 bases. Per germline, CDR1 SQVTM and CDR2 ANQGSEA. The CDR3 length is 11 residues. Here the CDR3 DNA reads TGCAGCGTTTCAACTGTCGGAGAAGCTTTCTTT. Protein product: CSVSTVGEAFF.

The rearrangement links TRBV20-1 to TRBJ1-2, with D unresolved. Germline values: CDR1 DFQATT, CDR2 SNEGSKA (reference sequence). With 5 bases removed from V and 8 bases from J, the gap between germline ends came to 12 bases. The CDR3 sequence is 11 residues long. DNA for the CDR3: TGCAGTGCTCTTCCGGACGGCGGCTACACCTTC. Translated, it gives CSALPDGGYTF.

This clone came up a few times. The DNA of the CDR3 is TGTGCCAGCAGCGGTGGAGGATGGGAGACCCAGTACTTC. Amino acids: CASSGGGWETQYF. The V gene is TRBV11-2, the J gene TRBJ2-5; maybe TRBD2 (5 bases). V was trimmed by 5 bases and J by 5 bases, leaving 12 bases between them. There are 13 residues in the CDR3. Germline CDR1 and CDR2: SGHAT and FQNNGV.

CDR3 nucleotides: TGTGCAAGTCGCTTAGTAGTCTCCACGGAGACCCAGTACTTC. Protein: CASRLVVSTETQYF. The V call is TRBV12-2, the J call TRBJ2-5; TRBD2 is taken as the D call from the table, unchecked against the DNA. TRBV12-2 has pseudogene status. The CDR3 loop spans 14 amino acids.

This chain joins TRBV5-4 and TRBJ2-1; D unclear. Germline CDR1 reads SGHNT; CDR2 reads YYREEE (reference sequence). The V end was cut by 1 base, the J end by 10 bases, with 9 bases between. CDR3 length: 12 residues. The CDR3 sequence is CASSLSEYEQFF. CDR3 DNA: TGTGCCAGCAGCTTGTCCGAGTACGAGCAGTTCTTC.

This chain joins TRBV19 and TRBJ2-1; 9 bases match TRBD2. This CDR3 has 15 residues. Germline CDR1 and CDR2: LNHDA and SQIVND (reference sequence). V trimming: 4 bases; J trimming: 6 bases; junction bases outside the gene matches: 7. The CDR3 protein is CASSTTSGPANEQFF. The CDR3 DNA follows: TGTGCCAGTAGTACCACTAGCGGGCCCGCCAATGAGCAGTTCTTC.

This clone was observed a few times. The rearrangement uses TRBV7-2 and TRBJ2-1, with TRBD2 matching over 12 bases. The ends lost 1 base at V and 7 bases at J; junction bases unmatched: 8. The CDR3 consists of 17 residues. In germline, CDR1 is SGHTA, CDR2 FQGNSA. In DNA form, the CDR3 reads TGTGCCAGCAGCTTAGAGCTAGCGGGAGGGTTAACTAATGAGCAGTTCTTC. Translation gives CASSLELAGGLTNEQFF.

The chain couples TRBV7-2 to TRBJ2-1, with 10 bases matching TRBD2. Germline V gene data show CDR1 as SGHTA and CDR2 as FQGNSA. This CDR3 has 16 residues. Trimming removed 4 bases from V and 3 bases from J; junction bases left unmatched: 6. Here the CDR3 reads CASSWGLARDYNEQFF. In nucleotides, the CDR3 is TGTGCCAGCAGCTGGGGACTAGCGAGAGACTACAATGAGCAGTTCTTC.

The chain has TRBV7-2 and TRBJ2-7; maybe TRBD1 (6 bases). Deletions cut 5 bases from V and 4 bases from J, with 12 bases between. The germline V gene has CDR1 SGHTA and CDR2 FQGNSA. CDR3 size: 13 residues. The CDR3, as DNA: TGTGCCAGCAGCGCCTGGACAGAGTACGAGCAGTACTTC. Residues: CASSAWTEYEQYF.

This clone was seen more than once but under ten times. The J gene is TRBJ1-2, the V gene TRBV6-5; 8 bases are a match to TRBD1. The V and J ends lost 7 bases and 6 bases, in that order; junction bases with no gene match: 4. The length of the CDR3 is 12 residues. Germline CDR1 reads MNHEY; CDR2 reads SVGAGI. CDR3: CASTNRGDGYTF. In nucleotides, the CDR3 is TGTGCCAGCACCAACAGGGGGGATGGCTACACCTTC.

The V gene is TRBV5-4, the J gene TRBJ2-7; the D is unclear. This CDR3 contains 15 residues. V lost 4 bases and J lost 5, with 19 bases in between. CDR1 and CDR2 (germline): SGHNT, YYREEE (reference sequence). The CDR3 bases are TGTGCCAGCAGCCGAATCAGGACCAACGGGCACGAGCAGTACTTC. Protein: CASSRIRTNGHEQYF.

This clone was seen only a few times. The chain links TRBV30 to TRBJ2-6; a weak D match, TRBD1 (5 bases). Trimming cost V 3 bases and J 2 bases, with 8 bases left between them. This CDR3 comprises 14 residues. Per germline, CDR1 GTSNPN and CDR2 SVGIG (reference sequence). Here the CDR3 DNA reads TGTGCCTGGAGCTCAGGGACTGGGGCCAACGTCCTGACTTTC. Protein sequence: CAWSSGTGANVLTF.

CDR3 DNA: TGCGCCAGCAGCTCCCGAGCGATTATTAAGGACAGGACTTCCTACGAGCAGTACTTC. It yields the protein CASSSRAIIKDRTSYEQYF. V and J are TRBV5-1 and TRBJ2-7; 7 nucleotides align to TRBD1. CDR1 is SGHRS and CDR2 is YFSETQ in the germline V gene. The CDR3 extends over 19 amino acids. Unmatched junction bases numbered 19, after V lost 3 bases and J lost 1 base.

This clone occurred a few times. The chain recombines TRBV7-6 with TRBJ2-7; possible D gene TRBD1, 6 bases. The germline V and J ends were trimmed by 1 base and 0 bases, with 7 bases remaining between them. The CDR3 runs to 14 residues. Germline V lookup: CDR1 SGHVS, CDR2 FNYEAQ. CDR3 nucleotides: TGTGCCAGCAGCTTAGTGGACAGCTCCTACGAGCAGTACTTC. It is translated as CASSLVDSSYEQYF.

About this clone itself: This same CDR3 is encoded by further DNA sequences in the sample. The gene calls are TRBV9 and TRBJ2-7, with D possibly being TRBD1 (6 bases). With 3 bases removed from V and 5 bases from J, the gap between germline ends came to 9 bases. There are 12 residues in the CDR3. Germline CDR1 reads SGDLS; CDR2 reads YYNGEE. For the CDR3, the DNA is TGTGCCAGCAGCGCCTCAGGGGACGAGCAGTACTTC. Protein sequence: CASSASGDEQYF. The full variable domain, in which reference TRBV9 and TRBJ2-7 provide the parts outside the CDR3, is DSGVTQTPKHLITATGQRVTLRCSPRSGDLSVYWYQQSLDQGLQFLIQYYNGEERAKGNILERFSAQQFPDLHSELNLSSLELGDSALYFCASSASGDEQYFGPGTRLTVT.

The genes are TRBV28 and TRBJ1-1; D possibly corresponds to TRBD1 (6 bases). The germline V gene encodes CDR1 MDHEN and CDR2 SYDVKM. The CDR3 has 15 residues. The ends were cut back, 5 bases at V and 4 bases at J, with 17 bases in the middle. In DNA, the CDR3 is TGTGCCAGCAGTCCCGTCGGACAGACGATCACTGAAGCTTTCTTT. As protein: CASSPVGQTITEAFF.

This chain joins TRBV28 and TRBJ2-5; weak D call: TRBD2 (5 bases). The CDR3 is made up of 15 amino acids. Trimming cost V 8 bases and J 4 bases, with 20 bases left between them. CDR1 and CDR2 (germline): MDHEN, SYDVKM. The CDR3 loop reads CASHSPKGGPETQYF. The CDR3 DNA reads TGTGCCAGCCATTCCCCCAAGGGCGGGCCAGAGACCCAGTACTTC.

V usage is TRBV6-6 and J usage is TRBJ2-1; D possibly corresponds to TRBD2 (6 bases). Trimming left V 8 bases short and J 4 bases short, with 15 bases between. In germline, CDR1 is MNHNY, CDR2 SVGAGI (reference sequence). There are 14 residues in the CDR3. The CDR3 here is CASAISGIYNEQFF. The CDR3 DNA is TGTGCCAGCGCCATTAGCGGAATATACAATGAGCAGTTCTTC.

This clone was seen more than once but under ten times. The chain couples TRBV10-3 to TRBJ2-1; 10 nucleotides match TRBD2. V was clipped by 2 bases and J by 6 bases; unmatched bases: 1. CDR1 ENHRY and CDR2 SYGVKD come from the germline V gene. This CDR3 has 14 amino acids. CDR3 bases: TGTGCCATCAGTGAGAGGACTAGCGGCAATGAGCAGTTCTTC. Translation gives CAISERTSGNEQFF.

The chain has TRBV29-1 and TRBJ1-2; no reliable D call. The CDR3 spans 15 residues. Looked up from germline, CDR1 is SQVTM and CDR2 is ANQGSEA. The germline V and J ends were trimmed by 5 bases and 4 bases, with 20 bases remaining between them. The chain's CDR3 is CSVRRGDNPVYGYTF. The CDR3 bases are TGCAGCGTTCGGCGGGGAGACAACCCGGTCTATGGCTACACCTTC.

Only one count was recorded for this clone. The rearrangement uses TRBV7-2 and TRBJ2-1; 9 positions agree with TRBD2. V shed 5 bases and J 6 bases; nucleotides not matched to a gene: 8. CDR3 length: 15 amino acids. Germline assignment: CDR1 SGHTA and CDR2 FQGNSA. CDR3 sequence: CASSTGTSWLNEQFF. The CDR3 bases are TGTGCCAGCAGCACCGGGACTAGCTGGCTCAATGAGCAGTTCTTC.